This T cell receptor beta chain appears in the sequencing data of a study of blood T cell repertoires in COVID-19. Study-wide context: T cells, B-cell-depleted T cells, or PBMCs supplied cDNA or gDNA.

Data came from immunoSEQ multiplex PCR; TCRdb stores just in-frame clones and leaves some out. The sample has 200,000 to 300,000 clones, just over 85% seen once. Germline V gene lookup returns CDR1 SGHVS and CDR2 FQNEAQ. Trimming removed 4 bases from V and 7 bases from J, with 10 bases in between. The CDR3 is made up of 12 amino acids. The source of this sequence is an elderly man with acute or convalescent COVID-19. The sequenced sample was peripheral blood. V and J are TRBV7-8 and TRBJ1-2; D call uncertain. The DNA for the CDR3 is TGTGCCAGCAGCTCCACATATGGTGGCTACACCTTC. Encoded protein: CASSSTYGGYTF.